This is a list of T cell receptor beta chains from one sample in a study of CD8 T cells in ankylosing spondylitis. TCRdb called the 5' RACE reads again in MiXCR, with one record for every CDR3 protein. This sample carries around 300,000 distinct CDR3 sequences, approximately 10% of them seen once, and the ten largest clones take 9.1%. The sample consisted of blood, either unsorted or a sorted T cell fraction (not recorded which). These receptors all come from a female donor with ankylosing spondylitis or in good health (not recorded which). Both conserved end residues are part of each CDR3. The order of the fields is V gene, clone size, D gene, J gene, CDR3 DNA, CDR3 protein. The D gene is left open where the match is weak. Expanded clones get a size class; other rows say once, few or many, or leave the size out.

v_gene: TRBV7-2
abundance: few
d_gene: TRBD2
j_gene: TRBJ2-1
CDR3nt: TGTGCCAGCAGCCCCGGGGGGGTAGGAAACAATGAGCAGTTCTTC
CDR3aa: CASSPGGVGNNEQFF

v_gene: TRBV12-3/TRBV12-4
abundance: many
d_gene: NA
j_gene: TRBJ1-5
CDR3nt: TGTGCCAGCAGTCCCGCCGACGGTCATAGCAATCAGCCCCAGCATTTT
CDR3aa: CASSPADGHSNQPQHF

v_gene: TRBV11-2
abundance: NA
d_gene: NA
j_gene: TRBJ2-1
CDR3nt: TGTGCCAGCAGCCCGCTCAGGGGACCCTCCTACAATGAGCAGTTCTTC
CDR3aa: CASSPLRGPSYNEQFF

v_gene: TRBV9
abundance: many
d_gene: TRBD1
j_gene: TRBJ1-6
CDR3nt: TGTGCCAGCAGCGTTACAGGGGGAGATTCACCCCTCCACTTT
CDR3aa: CASSVTGGDSPLHF

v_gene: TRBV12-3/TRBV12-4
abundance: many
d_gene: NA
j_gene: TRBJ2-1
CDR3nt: TGTGCCACCTCGGATGCTGGCTCCTACAATGAGCAGTTCTTC
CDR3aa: CATSDAGSYNEQFF

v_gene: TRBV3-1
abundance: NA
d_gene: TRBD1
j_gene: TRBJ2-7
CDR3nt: TGTGCCACCCTCAGACAGGGAACCTACGAGCAGTACTTC
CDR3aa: CATLRQGTYEQYF

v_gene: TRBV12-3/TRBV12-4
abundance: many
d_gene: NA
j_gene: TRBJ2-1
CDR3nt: TGTGCCAGCAGTTTAAGGGGACCTGAGCAGTTCTTC
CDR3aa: CASSLRGPEQFF

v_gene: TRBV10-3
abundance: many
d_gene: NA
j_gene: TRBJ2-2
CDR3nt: TGTGCCACTTTGGTCGAGAGAGGGGAGCTGTTTTTT
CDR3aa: CATLVERGELFF

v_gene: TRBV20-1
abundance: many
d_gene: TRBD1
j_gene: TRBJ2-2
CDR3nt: TGCAGTGCTGAGACAGGGGGCGGCTCCGGGGAGCTGTTTTTT
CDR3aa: CSAETGGGSGELFF

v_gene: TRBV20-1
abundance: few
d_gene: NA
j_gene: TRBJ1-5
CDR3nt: TGCAGTGCCGGACACAGCAATCAGCCCCAGCATTTT
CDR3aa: CSAGHSNQPQHF

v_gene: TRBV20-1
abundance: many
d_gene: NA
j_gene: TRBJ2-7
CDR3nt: TGCAGTGCCCCTGTGCCAGGGTCCTACGAGCAGTACTTC
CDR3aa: CSAPVPGSYEQYF

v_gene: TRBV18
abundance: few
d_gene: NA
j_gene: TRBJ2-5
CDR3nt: TGTGCCAGCTCACAGCAACAGGGTGGAGAGACCCAGTACTTC
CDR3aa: CASSQQQGGETQYF

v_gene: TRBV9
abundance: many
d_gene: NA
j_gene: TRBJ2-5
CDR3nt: TGTGCCAGCAGCGTAGGAGGGCCTGGAGAGACCCAGTACTTC
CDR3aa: CASSVGGPGETQYF

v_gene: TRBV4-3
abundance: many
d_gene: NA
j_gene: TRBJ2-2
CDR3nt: TGCGCCAGCAGCCAAAATCAGGGGGGGAACGGGGAGCTGTTTTTT
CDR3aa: CASSQNQGGNGELFF

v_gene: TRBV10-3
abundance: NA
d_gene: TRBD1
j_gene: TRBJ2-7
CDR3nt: TGTGCCATCAGTCAGACAGGGGGGGACTACGAGCAGTACTTC
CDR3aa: CAISQTGGDYEQYF

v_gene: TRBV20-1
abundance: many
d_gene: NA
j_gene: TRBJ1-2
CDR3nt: TGCAGTGCTAGGGCCGTGGGGGATGGCTACACCTTC
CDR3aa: CSARAVGDGYTF

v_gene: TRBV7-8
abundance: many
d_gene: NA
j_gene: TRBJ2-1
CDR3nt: TGTGCCAGCAGCTTAAGGATCGGGATGGGTGAGCAGTTCTTC
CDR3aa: CASSLRIGMGEQFF

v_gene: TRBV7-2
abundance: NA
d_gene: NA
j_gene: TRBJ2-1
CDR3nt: TGTGCCAGCAGCTTAGTTGTACATATCTACAATGAGCAGTTCTTC
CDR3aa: CASSLVVHIYNEQFF

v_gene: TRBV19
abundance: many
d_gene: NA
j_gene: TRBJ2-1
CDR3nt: TGTGCCAGTAGTATAGCACGGGAGCCCTCCTACAATGAGCAGTTCTTC
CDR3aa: CASSIAREPSYNEQFF

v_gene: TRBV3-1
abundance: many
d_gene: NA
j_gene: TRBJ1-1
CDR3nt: TGTGCCAGCAGCCAGCGGTCCGGATTGGGCGCTTTCTTT
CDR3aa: CASSQRSGLGAFF

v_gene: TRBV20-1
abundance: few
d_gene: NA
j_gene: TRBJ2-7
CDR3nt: TGCAGTGCTTCCAGAGGGGCCGGGACCTCCCTCTACGAGCAGTACTTC
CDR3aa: CSASRGAGTSLYEQYF

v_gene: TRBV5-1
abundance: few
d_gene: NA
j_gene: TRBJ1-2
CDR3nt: TGCGCCAGCAGCCGCTTGGTAGGGGACTATGGCTACACCTTC
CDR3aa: CASSRLVGDYGYTF

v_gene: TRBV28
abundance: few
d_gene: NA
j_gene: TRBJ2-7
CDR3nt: TGTGCCAGCAGTTCTGCCGGGCAGGGATACGAGCAGTACTTC
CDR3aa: CASSSAGQGYEQYF

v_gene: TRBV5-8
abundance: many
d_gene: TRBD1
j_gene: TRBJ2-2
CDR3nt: TGTGCCAGCAGCCGGGACAGACCTGTTGCCGGGGAGCTGTTTTTT
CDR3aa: CASSRDRPVAGELFF

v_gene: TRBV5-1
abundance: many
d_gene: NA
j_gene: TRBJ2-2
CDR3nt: TGCGCCAGCAGACCCGTCCTCGCGAACACCGGGGAGCTGTTTTTT
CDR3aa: CASRPVLANTGELFF

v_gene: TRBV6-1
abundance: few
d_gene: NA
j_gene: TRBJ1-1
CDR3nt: TGTGCCAGCAGTGAAGATGGGACTAGGAGTAAGATATTCTTT
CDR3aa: CASSEDGTRSKIFF

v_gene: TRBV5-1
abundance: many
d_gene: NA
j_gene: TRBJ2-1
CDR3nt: TGCGCCAGCAGCATGTCAGGGTCAGTCAATGAGCAGTTCTTC
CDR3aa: CASSMSGSVNEQFF

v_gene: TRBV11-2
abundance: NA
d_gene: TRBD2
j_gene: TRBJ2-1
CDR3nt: TGTGCCAGCAGCTCGGGGGGTAGCGGGAGGGCCTTCTACAATGAGCAGTTCTTC
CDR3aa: CASSSGGSGRAFYNEQFF

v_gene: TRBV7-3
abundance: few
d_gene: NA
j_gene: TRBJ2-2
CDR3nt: TGTGCCAGCAGCTTAAACCCGGGAAACACCGGGGAGCTGTTTTTT
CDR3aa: CASSLNPGNTGELFF

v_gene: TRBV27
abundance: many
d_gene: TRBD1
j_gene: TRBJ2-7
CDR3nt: TGTGCCAGCGGGCCGGGACAGGCGTTTTACTACGAGCAGTACTTC
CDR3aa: CASGPGQAFYYEQYF

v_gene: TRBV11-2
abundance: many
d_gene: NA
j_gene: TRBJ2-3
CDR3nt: TGTGCCAGCAGCCCCGGTCCTCGCGCAGATACGCAGTATTTT
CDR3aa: CASSPGPRADTQYF

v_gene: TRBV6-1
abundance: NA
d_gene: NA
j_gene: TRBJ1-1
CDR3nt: TGTGCCAGCAGTGAAAGCAGGAACACTGAAGCTTTCTTT
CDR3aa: CASSESRNTEAFF

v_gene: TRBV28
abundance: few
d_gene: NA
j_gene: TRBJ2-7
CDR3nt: TGTGCCAGCAGAATCGGGGGATCGGCCTACGAGCAGTACTTC
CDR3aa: CASRIGGSAYEQYF

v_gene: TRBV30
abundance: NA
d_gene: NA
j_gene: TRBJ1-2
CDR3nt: TGTGCCTGGAGTGTACATCAGGGAGGCTATGGCTACACCTTC
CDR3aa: CAWSVHQGGYGYTF

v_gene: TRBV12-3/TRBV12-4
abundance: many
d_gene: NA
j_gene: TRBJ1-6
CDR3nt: TGTGCCAGCAGTTCCCAGGGTCGTATTAATTCACCCCTCCACTTT
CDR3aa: CASSSQGRINSPLHF